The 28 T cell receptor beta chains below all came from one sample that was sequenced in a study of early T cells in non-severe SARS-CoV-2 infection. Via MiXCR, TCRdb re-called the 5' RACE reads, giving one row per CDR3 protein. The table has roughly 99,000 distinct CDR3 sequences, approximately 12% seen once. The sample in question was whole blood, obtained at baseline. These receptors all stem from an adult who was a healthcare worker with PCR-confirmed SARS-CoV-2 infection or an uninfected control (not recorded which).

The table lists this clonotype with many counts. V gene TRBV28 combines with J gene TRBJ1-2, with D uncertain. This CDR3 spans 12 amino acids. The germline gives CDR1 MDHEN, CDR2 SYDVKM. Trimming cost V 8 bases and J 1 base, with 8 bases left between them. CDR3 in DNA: TGTGCCAGCTTGACACTTAACTATGGCTACACCTTC. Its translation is CASLTLNYGYTF.

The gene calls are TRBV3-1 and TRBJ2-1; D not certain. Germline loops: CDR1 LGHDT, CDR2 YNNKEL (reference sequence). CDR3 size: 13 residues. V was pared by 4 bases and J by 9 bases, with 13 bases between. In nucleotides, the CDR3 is TGTGCCAGCAGCCCGCTCCTGGTAGGTGAGCAGTTCTTC. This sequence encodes CASSPLLVGEQFF.

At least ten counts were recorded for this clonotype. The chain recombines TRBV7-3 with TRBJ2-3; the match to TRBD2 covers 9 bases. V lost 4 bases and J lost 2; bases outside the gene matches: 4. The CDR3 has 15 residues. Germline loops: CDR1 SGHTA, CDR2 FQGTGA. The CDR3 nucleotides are TGTGCCAGCAGCTCCCGACTAGCGGCCACAGATACGCAGTATTTT. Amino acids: CASSSRLAATDTQYF.

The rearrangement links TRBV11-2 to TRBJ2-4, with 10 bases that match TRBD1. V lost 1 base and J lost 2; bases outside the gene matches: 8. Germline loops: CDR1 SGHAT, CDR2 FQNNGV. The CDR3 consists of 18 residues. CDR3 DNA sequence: TGTGCCAGCAGCTTAGGGCCCGGGACAGGGGAATCCAAAAACATTCAGTACTTC. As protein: CASSLGPGTGESKNIQYF.

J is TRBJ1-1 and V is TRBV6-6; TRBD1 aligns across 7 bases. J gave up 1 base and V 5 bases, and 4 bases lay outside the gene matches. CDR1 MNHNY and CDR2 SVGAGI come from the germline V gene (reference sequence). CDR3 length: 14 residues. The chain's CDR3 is CASSTGTENTEAFF. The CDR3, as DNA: TGTGCCAGCAGTACCGGGACAGAGAACACTGAAGCTTTCTTT.

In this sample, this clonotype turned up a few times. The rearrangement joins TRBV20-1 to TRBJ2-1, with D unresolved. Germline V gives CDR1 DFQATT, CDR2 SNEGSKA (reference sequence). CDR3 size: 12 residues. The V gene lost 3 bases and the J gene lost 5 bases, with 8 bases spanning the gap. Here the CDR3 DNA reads TGCAGTGCTAGTAAGGAGAACAATGAGCAGTTCTTC. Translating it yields CSASKENNEQFF.

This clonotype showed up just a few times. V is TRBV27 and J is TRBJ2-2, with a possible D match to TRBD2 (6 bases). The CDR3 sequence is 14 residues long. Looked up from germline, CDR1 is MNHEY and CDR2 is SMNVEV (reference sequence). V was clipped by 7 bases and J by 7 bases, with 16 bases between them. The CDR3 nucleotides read TGTGCCAGCACCCACCTAGCGCGAGGCGGGGAGCTGTTTTTT. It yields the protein CASTHLARGGELFF.

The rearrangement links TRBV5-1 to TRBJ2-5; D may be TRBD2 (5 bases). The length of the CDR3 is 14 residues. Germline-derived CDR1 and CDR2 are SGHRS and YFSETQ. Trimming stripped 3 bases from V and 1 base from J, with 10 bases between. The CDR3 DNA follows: TGCGCCAGCAGCTATGAGGGTTTCCAAGAGACCCAGTACTTC. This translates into CASSYEGFQETQYF.

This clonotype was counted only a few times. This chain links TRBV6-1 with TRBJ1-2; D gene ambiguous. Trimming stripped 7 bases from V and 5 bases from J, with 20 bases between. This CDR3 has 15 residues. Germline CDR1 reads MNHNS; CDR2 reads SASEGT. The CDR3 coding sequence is TGTGCCAGCACTCCCCTAGCGAGCTTCTTTTATGGCTACACCTTC. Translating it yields CASTPLASFFYGYTF.

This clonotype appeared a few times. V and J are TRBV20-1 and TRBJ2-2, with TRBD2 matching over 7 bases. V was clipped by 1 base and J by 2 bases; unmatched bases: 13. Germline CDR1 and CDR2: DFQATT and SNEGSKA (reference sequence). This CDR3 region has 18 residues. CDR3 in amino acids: CSARALLAISINTGELFF. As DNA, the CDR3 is TGCAGTGCTAGAGCTTTACTAGCGATCTCAATTAACACCGGGGAGCTGTTTTTT.

The CDR3 DNA sequence: TGTGCCAGCAGTGAACGGCGGGAAAAACTGTTTTTT. This sequence encodes CASSERREKLFF. This chain links TRBV2 with TRBJ1-4, with D hard to call. Germline CDR1 is SNHLY and CDR2 is FYNNEI. The ends were cut back, 2 bases at V and 8 bases at J, with 6 bases in the middle. This CDR3 is built from 12 residues. The variable domain in full, completed from reference TRBV2 and TRBJ1-4, reads EPEVTQTPSHQVTQMGQEVILRCVPISNHLYFYWYRQILGQKVEFLVSFYNNEISEKSEIFDDQFSVERPDGSNFTLKIRSTKLEDSAMYFCASSERREKLFFGSGTQLSVL.

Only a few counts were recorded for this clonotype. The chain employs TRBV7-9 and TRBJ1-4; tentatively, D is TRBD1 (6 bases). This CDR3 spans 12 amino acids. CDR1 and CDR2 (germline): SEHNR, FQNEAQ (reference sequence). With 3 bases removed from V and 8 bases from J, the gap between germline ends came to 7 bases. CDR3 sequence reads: CASSFTGEKLFF. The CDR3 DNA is TGTGCCAGCAGCTTTACAGGGGAAAAACTGTTTTTT.

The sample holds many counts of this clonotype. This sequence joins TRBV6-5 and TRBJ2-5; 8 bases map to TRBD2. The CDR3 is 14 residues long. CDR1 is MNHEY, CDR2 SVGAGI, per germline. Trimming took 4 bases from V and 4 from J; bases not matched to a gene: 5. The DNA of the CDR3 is TGTGCCAGCAGTTGGCGGGGGGCGAGAGAGACCCAGTACTTC. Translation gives CASSWRGARETQYF.

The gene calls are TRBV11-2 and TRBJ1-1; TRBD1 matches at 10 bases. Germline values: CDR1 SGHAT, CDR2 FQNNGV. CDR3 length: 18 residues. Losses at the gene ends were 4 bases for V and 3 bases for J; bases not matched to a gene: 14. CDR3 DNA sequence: TGTGCCAGCAGCTCGCAGACGGACAGGGGGGTGGTGGACACTGAAGCTTTCTTT. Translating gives CASSSQTDRGVVDTEAFF.

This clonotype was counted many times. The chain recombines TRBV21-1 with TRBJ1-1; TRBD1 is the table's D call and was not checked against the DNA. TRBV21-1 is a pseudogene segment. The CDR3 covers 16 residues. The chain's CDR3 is CASSKDGQPNDTEAFF. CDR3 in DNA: TGTGCCAGCAGCAAGGACGGACAGCCCAACGACACTGAAGCTTTCTTT.

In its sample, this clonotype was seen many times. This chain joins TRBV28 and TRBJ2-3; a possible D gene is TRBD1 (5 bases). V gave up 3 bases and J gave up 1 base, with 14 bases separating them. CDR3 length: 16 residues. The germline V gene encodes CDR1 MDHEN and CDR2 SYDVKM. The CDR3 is CASSLGPQHGTDTQYF. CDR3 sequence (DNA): TGTGCCAGCAGTTTGGGGCCCCAACACGGCACAGATACGCAGTATTTT.

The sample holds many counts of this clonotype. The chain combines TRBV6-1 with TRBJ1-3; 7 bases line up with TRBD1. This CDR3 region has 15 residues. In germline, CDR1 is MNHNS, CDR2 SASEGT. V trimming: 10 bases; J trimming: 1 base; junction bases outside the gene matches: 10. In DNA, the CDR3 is TGTGCCACCTCAGCCAGGGGGACTTCTGGAAACACCATATATTTT. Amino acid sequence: CATSARGTSGNTIYF.

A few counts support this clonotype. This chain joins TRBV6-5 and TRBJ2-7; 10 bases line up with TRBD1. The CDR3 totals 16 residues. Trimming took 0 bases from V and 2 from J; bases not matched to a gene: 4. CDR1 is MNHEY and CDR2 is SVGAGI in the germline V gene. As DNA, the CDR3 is TGTGCCAGCAGTTACTCCGGGACAGGGGTCCCCTACGAGCAGTACTTC. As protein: CASSYSGTGVPYEQYF.

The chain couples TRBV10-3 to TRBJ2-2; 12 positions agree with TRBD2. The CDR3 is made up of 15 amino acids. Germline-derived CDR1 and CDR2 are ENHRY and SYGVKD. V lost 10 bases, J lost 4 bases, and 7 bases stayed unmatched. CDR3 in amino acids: CASQTSGSVTGELFF. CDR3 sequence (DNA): TGTGCCAGCCAGACTAGCGGGAGTGTCACCGGGGAGCTGTTTTTT.

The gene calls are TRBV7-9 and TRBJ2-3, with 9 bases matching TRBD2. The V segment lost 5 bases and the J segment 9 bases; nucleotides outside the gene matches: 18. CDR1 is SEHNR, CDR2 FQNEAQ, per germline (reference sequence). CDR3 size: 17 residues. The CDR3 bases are TGTGCCAGCAGCCCGCCCGGCGGGAGGGCCCCCGGAGAAACGCAGTATTTT. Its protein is CASSPPGGRAPGETQYF.

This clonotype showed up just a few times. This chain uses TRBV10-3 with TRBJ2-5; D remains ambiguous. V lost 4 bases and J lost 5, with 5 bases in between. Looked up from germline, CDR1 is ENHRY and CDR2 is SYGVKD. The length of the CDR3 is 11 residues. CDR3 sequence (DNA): TGTGCCATCAGTGTTAAGGAGACCCAGTACTTC. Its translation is CAISVKETQYF.

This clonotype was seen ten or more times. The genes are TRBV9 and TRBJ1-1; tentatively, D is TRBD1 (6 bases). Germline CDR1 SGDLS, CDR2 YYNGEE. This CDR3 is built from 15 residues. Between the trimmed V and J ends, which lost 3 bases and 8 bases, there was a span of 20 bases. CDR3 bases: TGTGCCAGCAGCGCCGGAGGGGGGGCCGAATCAGAAGCTTTCTTT. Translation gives CASSAGGGAESEAFF. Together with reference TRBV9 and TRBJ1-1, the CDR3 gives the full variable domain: DSGVTQTPKHLITATGQRVTLRCSPRSGDLSVYWYQQSLDQGLQFLIQYYNGEERAKGNILERFSAQQFPDLHSELNLSSLELGDSALYFCASSAGGGAESEAFFGQGTRLTVV.

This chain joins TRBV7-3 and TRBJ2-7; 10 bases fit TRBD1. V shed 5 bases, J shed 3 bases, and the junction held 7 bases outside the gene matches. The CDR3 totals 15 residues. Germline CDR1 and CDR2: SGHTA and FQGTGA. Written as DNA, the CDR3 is TGTGCCAGCAGCCCCCCCGGACAGGGGGACTACGAGCAGTACTTC. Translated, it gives CASSPPGQGDYEQYF.

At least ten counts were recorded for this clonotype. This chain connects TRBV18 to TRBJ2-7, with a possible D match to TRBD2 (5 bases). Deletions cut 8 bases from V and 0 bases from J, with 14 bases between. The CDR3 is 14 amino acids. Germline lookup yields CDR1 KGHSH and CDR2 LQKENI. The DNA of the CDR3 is TGTGCCAGCCAACCCCCGGGGTCCTCCTACGAGCAGTACTTC. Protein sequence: CASQPPGSSYEQYF.

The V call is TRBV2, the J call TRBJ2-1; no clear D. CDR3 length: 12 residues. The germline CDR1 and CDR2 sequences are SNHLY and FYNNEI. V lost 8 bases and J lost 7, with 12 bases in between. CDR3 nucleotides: TGTGCCAGCTCGATCCCGGGTAATGAGCAGTTCTTC. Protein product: CASSIPGNEQFF.

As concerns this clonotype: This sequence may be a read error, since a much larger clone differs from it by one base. The CDR3 nucleotides are TGTGCCAGCAGCCTCCTCCAGATTTGGTCGGAAGATACGCAGTATTTT. Translated, it gives CASSLLQIWSEDTQYF. This sequence joins TRBV7-6 and TRBJ2-3; D is ambiguous. V was shortened by 5 bases and J by 5 bases, with 20 bases between the two germline ends. The germline gives CDR1 SGHVS, CDR2 FNYEAQ. The CDR3 extends over 16 amino acids.

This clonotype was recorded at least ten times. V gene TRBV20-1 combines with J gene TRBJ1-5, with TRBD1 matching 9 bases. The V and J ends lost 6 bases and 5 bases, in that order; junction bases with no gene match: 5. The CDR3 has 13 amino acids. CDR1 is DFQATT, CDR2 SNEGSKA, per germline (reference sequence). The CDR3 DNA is TGCAGTGCAGATGACAGGGGGGATCAGCCCCAGCATTTT. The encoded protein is CSADDRGDQPQHF.

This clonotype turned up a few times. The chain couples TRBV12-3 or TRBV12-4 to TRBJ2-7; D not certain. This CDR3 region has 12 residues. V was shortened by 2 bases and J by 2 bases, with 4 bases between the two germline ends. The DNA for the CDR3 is TGTGCCAGCAGTTTATCAGCCTACGAGCAGTACTTC. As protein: CASSLSAYEQYF.